This entry is about one T cell receptor beta chain. Germline CDR1 reads LGHNA; CDR2 reads YSLEER. The CDR3 loop spans 17 amino acids. V lost 1 base and J 0 bases, leaving 13 bases between the germline ends. TCRdb re-derived calls from the RT-PCR reads in MiXCR, one entry per CDR3 protein. The repertoire has around 700,000 distinct CDR3 sequences, 12% to 15% of them found once; the top ten carry about 3.9%. This clonotype originated in a female donor in good health, serving as a healthy control. What was sequenced was memory CD4+ T cells from blood. J is TRBJ1-5 and V is TRBV4-3; D remains unclear. For the CDR3, the DNA is TGCGCCAGCAGCCAAGGCACCGCGTCCATTAGCAATCAGCCCCAGCATTTT. This encodes CASSQGTASISNQPQHF.